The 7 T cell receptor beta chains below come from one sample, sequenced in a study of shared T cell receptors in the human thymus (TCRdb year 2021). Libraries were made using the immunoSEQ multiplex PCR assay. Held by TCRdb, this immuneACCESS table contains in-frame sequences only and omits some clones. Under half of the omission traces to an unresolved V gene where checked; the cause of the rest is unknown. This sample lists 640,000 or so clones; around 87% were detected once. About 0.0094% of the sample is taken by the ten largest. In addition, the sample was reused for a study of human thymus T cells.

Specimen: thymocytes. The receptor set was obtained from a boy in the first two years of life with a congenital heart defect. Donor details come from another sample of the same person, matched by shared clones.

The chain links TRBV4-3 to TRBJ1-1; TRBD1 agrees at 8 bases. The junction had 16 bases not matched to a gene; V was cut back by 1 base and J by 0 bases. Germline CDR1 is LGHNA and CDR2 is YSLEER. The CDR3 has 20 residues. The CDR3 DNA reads TGCGCCAGCAGCCAAGGCCGTCCAGGGGGCAGAAGTTTCATGAACACTGAAGCTTTCTTT. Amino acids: CASSQGRPGGRSFMNTEAFF.

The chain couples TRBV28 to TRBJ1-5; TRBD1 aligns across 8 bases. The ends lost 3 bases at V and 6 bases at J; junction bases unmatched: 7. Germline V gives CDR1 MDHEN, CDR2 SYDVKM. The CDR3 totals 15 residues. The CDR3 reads CASSLQGAFGQPQHF. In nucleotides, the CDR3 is TGTGCCAGCAGTTTGCAGGGGGCTTTCGGTCAGCCCCAGCATTTT.

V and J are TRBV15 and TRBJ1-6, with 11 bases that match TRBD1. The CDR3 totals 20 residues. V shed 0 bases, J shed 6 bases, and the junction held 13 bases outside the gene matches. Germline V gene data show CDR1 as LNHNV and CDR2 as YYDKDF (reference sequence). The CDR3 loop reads CATSRDPGQGERSTNSPLHF. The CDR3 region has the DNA TGTGCCACCAGCAGAGATCCGGGACAGGGGGAGAGGTCGACTAATTCACCCCTCCACTTT.

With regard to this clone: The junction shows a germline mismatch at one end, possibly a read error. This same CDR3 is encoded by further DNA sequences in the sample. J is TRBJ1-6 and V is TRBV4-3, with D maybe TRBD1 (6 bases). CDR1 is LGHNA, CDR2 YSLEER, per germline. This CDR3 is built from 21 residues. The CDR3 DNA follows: TGCGCCAGCAGCCAAGTTCCTTCTACGGGACACTCGAGCTCCTATAATTCCCCCCTCCACTTT. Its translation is CASSQVPSTGHSSSYNSPLHF.

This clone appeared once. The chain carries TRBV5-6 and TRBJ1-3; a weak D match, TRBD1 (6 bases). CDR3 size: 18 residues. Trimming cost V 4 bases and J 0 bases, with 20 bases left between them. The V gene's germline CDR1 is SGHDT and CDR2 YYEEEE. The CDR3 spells CASSDRQRGLHSGNTIYF. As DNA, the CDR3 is TGTGCCAGCAGCGATCGACAGCGGGGGCTTCACTCTGGAAACACCATATATTTT. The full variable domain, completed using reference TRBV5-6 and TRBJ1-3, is DAGVTQSPTHLIKTRGQQVTLRCSPKSGHDTVSWYQQALGQGPQFIFQYYEEEERQRGNFPDRFSGHQFPNYSSELNVNALLLGDSALYLCASSDRQRGLHSGNTIYFGEGSWLTVV.

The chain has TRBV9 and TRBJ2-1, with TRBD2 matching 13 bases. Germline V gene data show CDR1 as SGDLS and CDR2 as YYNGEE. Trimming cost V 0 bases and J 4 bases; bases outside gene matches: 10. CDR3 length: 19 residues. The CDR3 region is CASSVGSTSGRAPYNEQFF. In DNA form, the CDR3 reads TGTGCCAGCAGCGTAGGCTCCACTAGCGGGAGGGCCCCTTACAATGAGCAGTTCTTC.

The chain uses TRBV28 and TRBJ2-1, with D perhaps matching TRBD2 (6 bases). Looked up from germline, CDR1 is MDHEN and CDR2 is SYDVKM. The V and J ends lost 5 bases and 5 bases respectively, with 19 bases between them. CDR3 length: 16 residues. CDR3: CASSPVTSTYHNEQFF. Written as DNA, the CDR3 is TGTGCCAGCAGTCCAGTCACTAGCACTTACCACAATGAGCAGTTCTTC. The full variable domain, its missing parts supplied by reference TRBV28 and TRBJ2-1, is DVKVTQSSRYLVKRTGEKVFLECVQDMDHENMFWYRQDPGLGLRLIYFSYDVKMKEKGDIPEGYSVSREKKERFSLILESASTNQTSMYLCASSPVTSTYHNEQFFGPGTRLTVL.